These 3 T cell receptor beta chains originate from one sample sequenced in a study of beta chain features in type 1 diabetes (dated by TCRdb to 2016 to 2018). The library was obtained by the immunoSEQ multiplex PCR assay. All of the isolated RNA was reverse transcribed with the High Capacity cDNA Reverse Transcription Kit, so expressed TCRB transcripts were sequenced. TCRdb mirrors the immuneACCESS table, restricted to in-frame sequences. Some clones are absent from its copies; in checked studies, under half trace to an unresolved V gene, and the reason for the others is unknown. Counted in this sample were hundreds of thousands of clones; roughly an eighth of them appeared once. Together, the top ten hold more than 0.015% of the sample. Sample: naive CD4+ T cells from blood. The cell subset or site label of this sample denotes: true naive CD4+ T cells. These receptors all come from a man aged 18 to 30 in good health.

This clone was counted a few times. This chain's CDR3 is CASSERGSTDTQYF. Written as DNA, the CDR3 is TGTGCCAGCAGCGAGAGGGGGAGCACAGATACGCAGTATTTT. The rearrangement links TRBV9 to TRBJ2-3; weak D call: TRBD1 (6 bases). From germline, CDR1 is SGDLS and CDR2 YYNGEE. With 3 bases removed from V and 0 bases from J, the gap between germline ends came to 8 bases. This CDR3 is built from 14 residues.

This clone was detected only a few times. The V call is TRBV18, the J call TRBJ1-6; D is uncertain. Germline lookup yields CDR1 KGHSH and CDR2 LQKENI. The V and J ends lost 2 bases and 8 bases respectively, with 10 bases between them. The CDR3 has 14 residues. This CDR3 is CASSPSGYDSPLHF. CDR3 in DNA: TGTGCCAGCTCACCATCGGGGTATGATTCACCCCTCCACTTT. Combining the CDR3 with reference TRBV18 and TRBJ1-6 gives the whole variable domain NAGVMQNPRHLVRRRGQEARLRCSPMKGHSHVYWYRQLPEEGLKFMVYLQKENIIDESGMPKERFSAEFPKEGPSILRIQQVVRGDSAAYFCASSPSGYDSPLHFGNGTRLTVT.

This clone was observed a few times. The chain joins TRBV19 to TRBJ2-5; tentative D call: TRBD1 (5 bases). CDR1 is LNHDA and CDR2 is SQIVND in the germline V gene (reference sequence). Trimming stripped 9 bases from V and 5 bases from J, with 22 bases between. This CDR3 comprises 15 residues. The CDR3 spells CASGIYGAGYETQYF. The CDR3 DNA follows: TGTGCCAGCGGCATTTATGGGGCCGGCTATGAGACCCAGTACTTC.